Listed below are T cell receptor beta chains from one sample, sequenced in a study of T cells expressing NK-cell markers. TCRdb derives one entry per CDR3 protein from the 5' RACE reads, leaving out DNA. This sample's table reports a few hundred thousand distinct CDR3 sequences. The sequenced material came from blood T cells: a sorted CD56 or NKG2C T cell subset, CD4+ or CD8+ T cells, or bulk PBMC T cells (not recorded which). Receptor source: a man between 18 and 35 years old in good health. Each CDR3 is given with its conserved first and last residue.

j_gene: TRBJ2-7
v_gene: TRBV20-1
CDR3aa: CSASRGVATDSYEQYF

j_gene: TRBJ2-5
v_gene: TRBV28
CDR3aa: CASSLGGDEETQYF

j_gene: TRBJ2-3
v_gene: TRBV7-2
CDR3aa: CASSWAPGLGADTQYF

j_gene: TRBJ1-4
v_gene: TRBV18
CDR3aa: CASSPPNRGNEKLFF

j_gene: TRBJ2-2
v_gene: TRBV10-3
CDR3aa: CAISASKNTGELFF

j_gene: TRBJ2-5
v_gene: TRBV20-1
CDR3aa: CSASGRRLETQYF

j_gene: TRBJ2-1
v_gene: TRBV25-1
CDR3aa: CASSVYNEQFF

j_gene: TRBJ1-1
v_gene: TRBV7-2
CDR3aa: CASSQGTQGYTEAFF

j_gene: TRBJ1-2
v_gene: TRBV6-5
CDR3aa: CASRPVSGAYTF

j_gene: TRBJ2-2
v_gene: TRBV12-3/TRBV12-4
CDR3aa: CASAPDLAVPNTGELFF

j_gene: TRBJ2-7
v_gene: TRBV29-1
CDR3aa: CSVGEDGWGEQYF

j_gene: TRBJ1-5
v_gene: TRBV24-1
CDR3aa: CATSEPGTGNNQPQHF

j_gene: TRBJ2-5
v_gene: TRBV28
CDR3aa: CASSSPSRQETQYF

j_gene: TRBJ1-4
v_gene: TRBV7-9
CDR3aa: CASSPKLGLTTNEKLFF

j_gene: TRBJ2-2
v_gene: TRBV5-6
CDR3aa: CASLPRAHNTGELFF

j_gene: TRBJ2-5
v_gene: TRBV11-2
CDR3aa: CASSPGQGVTQYF

j_gene: TRBJ2-3
v_gene: TRBV15
CDR3aa: CATSRELGSALHTQYF

j_gene: TRBJ2-1
v_gene: TRBV5-1
CDR3aa: CASSYGTSGGGNEQFF

j_gene: TRBJ2-2
v_gene: TRBV7-9
CDR3aa: CASSLYLGTSGSNTGELFF

j_gene: TRBJ2-7
v_gene: TRBV12-3/TRBV12-4
CDR3aa: CASSLGGVSYEQYF

j_gene: TRBJ2-7
v_gene: TRBV9
CDR3aa: CASSAGPRTFTYEQYF